This is a list of T cell receptor beta chains from one sample in a study of beta chain features in type 1 diabetes. Measured with immunoSEQ multiplex PCR; TCRdb has only the in-frame clones, and not every one. Of a few hundred thousand clones in the sample, about 15% were seen once. Material: naive CD4+ T cells from blood. Receptors originate from a woman between 18 and 29 years old in good health. CDR3s include the opening cysteine and the closing phenylalanine or tryptophan. D genes are given only for firm matches. Size is stated for part of the rows, as once, few or many counts, or as a class when the clone is expanded.

v_gene	abundance	d_gene	j_gene	CDR3nt	CDR3aa
TRBV30	few	NA	TRBJ2-3	TGTGCCTGGAGTGTAGGGGTTAGCACAGATACGCAGTATTTT	CAWSVGVSTDTQYF
TRBV28	NA	NA	TRBJ1-1	TGTGCCAGCAGTTTACCCTCGACAGTGAACACTGAAGCTTTCTTT	CASSLPSTVNTEAFF
TRBV7-2	NA	TRBD1	TRBJ1-1	TGTGCCAGCAGCTTGACCCGGACAGGGACGGCTGAAGCTTTCTTT	CASSLTRTGTAEAFF
TRBV23-1	NA	TRBD1	TRBJ2-3	TGCGCCAGCAGTCGCTACAGACAGGGGAAGGATACGCAGTATTTT	CASSRYRQGKDTQYF
TRBV9	NA	TRBD2	TRBJ2-3	TGTGCCAGCGTAGCGGGACGAGACACAGATACGCAGTATTTT	CASVAGRDTDTQYF
TRBV7-9	NA	NA	TRBJ1-5	TGTGCCAGCAGCTTATCTGGGGGGGTTCCAAATCAGCCCCAGCATTTT	CASSLSGGVPNQPQHF
TRBV28	few	TRBD1	TRBJ2-1	TGTGCCAGCAGTTGGGGGACAGGGTACAATGAGCAGTTCTTC	CASSWGTGYNEQFF
TRBV19	few	TRBD1	TRBJ2-6	TGTGCCAGTAGGCACGACAGGGCTGGGGCCAACGTCCTGACTTTC	CASRHDRAGANVLTF
TRBV18	NA	NA	TRBJ2-7	TGTGCCAGCTCACCCGACATCAGGCCCTCCTACGAGCAGTACTTC	CASSPDIRPSYEQYF
TRBV5-4	NA	NA	TRBJ1-1	TGTGCCAGCAGCCCAATCGGTTTGAACACTGAAGCTTTCTTT	CASSPIGLNTEAFF
TRBV7-8	few	NA	TRBJ2-7	TGTGCCAGCAGCCCCCGGACAGAAAGCTCCTACGAGCAGTACTTC	CASSPRTESSYEQYF
TRBV28	NA	NA	TRBJ2-7	TGTGCCAGCAGTTCACCGGGAAACTCCTACGAGCAGTACTTC	CASSSPGNSYEQYF
TRBV28	NA	NA	TRBJ1-2	TGTGCCAGCAGTTACGCAGGCTATGGCTACACCTTC	CASSYAGYGYTF
TRBV15	NA	NA	TRBJ2-1	TGTGCCACCAGCAGGGTGGACTTCACAAGGCGGGGTGAGCAGTTCTTC	CATSRVDFTRRGEQFF
TRBV18	NA	NA	TRBJ2-4	TGTGCCAGCTCCCGGAGGGACTCCAAAAACATTCAGTACTTC	CASSRRDSKNIQYF
TRBV5-4	few	TRBD2	TRBJ2-3	TGTGCCAGCAGCCGGACTAGCGGGAGCACAGATACGCAGTATTTT	CASSRTSGSTDTQYF
TRBV5-1	NA	NA	TRBJ2-3	TGCGCCAGCAGCTTGGCAGCAGGGTGGTCAGATACGCAGTATTTT	CASSLAAGWSDTQYF
TRBV30	NA	TRBD1	TRBJ2-2	TGTGCCTGGAGTGTAATAGGCAGGGGGTTCCCCGGGGAGCTGTTTTTT	CAWSVIGRGFPGELFF
TRBV2	NA	TRBD1	TRBJ2-3	TGTGCCAGCAGGCCGGGACAGGGAAGGAGAGATACGCAGTATTTT	CASRPGQGRRDTQYF
TRBV29-1	few	NA	TRBJ2-5	TGCAGCGTGAGGCCTTCGACAGAAGAGACCCAGTACTTC	CSVRPSTEETQYF
TRBV23-1	NA	NA	TRBJ2-1	TGCGCCAGCAGTCTCCAAAGGACATCGTCCTACAATGAGCAGTTCTTC	CASSLQRTSSYNEQFF
TRBV4-2	few	NA	TRBJ2-7	TGTGCCAGCAGCCAAGGCGCAGGGGACTACGAGCAGTACTTC	CASSQGAGDYEQYF